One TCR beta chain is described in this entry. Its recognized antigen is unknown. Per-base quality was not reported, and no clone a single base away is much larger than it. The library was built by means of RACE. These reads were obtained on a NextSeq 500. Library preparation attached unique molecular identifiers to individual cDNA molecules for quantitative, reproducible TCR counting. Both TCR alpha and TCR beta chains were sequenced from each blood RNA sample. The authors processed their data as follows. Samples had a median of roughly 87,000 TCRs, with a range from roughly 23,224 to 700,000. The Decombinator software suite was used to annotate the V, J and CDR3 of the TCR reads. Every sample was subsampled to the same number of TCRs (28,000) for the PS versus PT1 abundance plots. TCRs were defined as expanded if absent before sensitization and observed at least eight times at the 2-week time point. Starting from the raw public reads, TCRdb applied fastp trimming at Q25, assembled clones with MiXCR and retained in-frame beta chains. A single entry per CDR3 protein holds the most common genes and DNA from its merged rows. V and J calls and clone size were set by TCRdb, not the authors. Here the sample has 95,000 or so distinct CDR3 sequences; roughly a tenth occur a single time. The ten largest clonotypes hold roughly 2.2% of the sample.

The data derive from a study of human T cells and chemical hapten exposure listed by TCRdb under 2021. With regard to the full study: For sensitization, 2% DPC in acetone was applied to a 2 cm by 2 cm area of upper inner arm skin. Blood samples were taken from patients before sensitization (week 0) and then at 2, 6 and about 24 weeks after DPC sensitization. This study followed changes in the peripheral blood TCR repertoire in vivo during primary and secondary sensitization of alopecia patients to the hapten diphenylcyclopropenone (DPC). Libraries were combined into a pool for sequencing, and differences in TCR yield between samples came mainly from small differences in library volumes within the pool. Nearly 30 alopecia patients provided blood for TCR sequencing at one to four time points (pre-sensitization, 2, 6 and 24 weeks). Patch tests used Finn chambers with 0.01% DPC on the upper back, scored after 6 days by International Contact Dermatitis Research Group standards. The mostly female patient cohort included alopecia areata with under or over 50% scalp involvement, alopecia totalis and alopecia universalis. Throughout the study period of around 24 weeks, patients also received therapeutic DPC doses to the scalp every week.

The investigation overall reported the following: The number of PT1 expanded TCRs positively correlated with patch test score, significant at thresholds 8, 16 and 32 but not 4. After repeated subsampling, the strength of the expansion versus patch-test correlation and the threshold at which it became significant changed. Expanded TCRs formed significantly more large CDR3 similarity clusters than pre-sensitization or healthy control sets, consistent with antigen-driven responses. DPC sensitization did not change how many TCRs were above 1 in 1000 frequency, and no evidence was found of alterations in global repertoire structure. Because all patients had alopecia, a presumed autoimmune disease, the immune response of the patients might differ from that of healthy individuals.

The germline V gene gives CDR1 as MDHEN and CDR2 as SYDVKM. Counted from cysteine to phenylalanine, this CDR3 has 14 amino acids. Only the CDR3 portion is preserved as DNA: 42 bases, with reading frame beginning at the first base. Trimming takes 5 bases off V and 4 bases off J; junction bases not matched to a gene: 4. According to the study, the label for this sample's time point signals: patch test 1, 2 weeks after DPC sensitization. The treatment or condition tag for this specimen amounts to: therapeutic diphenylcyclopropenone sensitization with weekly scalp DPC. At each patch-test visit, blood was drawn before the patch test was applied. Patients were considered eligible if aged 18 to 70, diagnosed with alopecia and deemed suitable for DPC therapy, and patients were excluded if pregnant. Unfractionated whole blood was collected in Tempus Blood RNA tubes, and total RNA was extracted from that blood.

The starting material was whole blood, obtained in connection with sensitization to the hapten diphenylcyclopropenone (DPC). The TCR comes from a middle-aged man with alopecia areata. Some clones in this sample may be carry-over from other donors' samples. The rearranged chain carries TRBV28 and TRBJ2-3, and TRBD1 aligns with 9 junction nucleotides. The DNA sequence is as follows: TGTGCCAGCAGTCGGACAGGGGTGTCAGATACGCAGTATTTT. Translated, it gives CASSRTGVSDTQYF.